The 24 T cell receptor beta chains below were found in one sample sequenced in a study of OX40 agonist ivuxolimab in advanced cancers. Repertoires were generated with immunoSEQ multiplex PCR, while TCRdb's copy carries only in-frame clones and drops some. The sample contains approximately 100,000 clones, 70% to 90% of which appear only once. The starting material was CD4+ or CD8+ T cells sorted from blood, obtained in a trial of the OX40 agonist ivuxolimab. The receptors here all came from an adult with an advanced solid tumor such as melanoma, head and neck, liver or kidney cancer.

This chain connects TRBV6-1 to TRBJ2-2; 9 bases agree with TRBD1. The CDR3 runs 15 residues. CDR1 is MNHNS and CDR2 is SASEGT in the germline V gene. The trim removed 5 bases at V and 4 bases at J, leaving 5 bases unmatched. CDR3 coding DNA: TGTGCCAGCAGTCCTCGGACAGGGGTCACCGGGGAGCTGTTTTTT. Its translation is CASSPRTGVTGELFF.

V usage is TRBV2 and J usage is TRBJ1-4; D is ambiguous. Germline CDR1 SNHLY, CDR2 FYNNEI. CDR3 size: 15 residues. V lost 6 bases and J lost 0, with 11 bases in between. CDR3 DNA: TGTGCCAGCAGGCCCGACCTAGCAACTAATGAAAAACTGTTTTTT. Translating it yields CASRPDLATNEKLFF.

This rearrangement joins TRBV7-8 to TRBJ2-1; 8 bases line up with TRBD1. The CDR3 runs 15 residues. The V segment lost 6 bases and the J segment 6 bases; nucleotides outside the gene matches: 10. CDR1 is SGHVS and CDR2 is FQNEAQ in the germline V gene. The CDR3 nucleotides read TGTGCCAGCAGAGGGAACAGGGGGGTGCGCAATGAGCAGTTCTTC. It translates to CASRGNRGVRNEQFF. The entire variable domain, with the rest obtained from reference TRBV7-8 and TRBJ2-1, is as follows: GAGVSQSPRYKVAKRGQDVALRCDPISGHVSLFWYQQALGQGPEFLTYFQNEAQLDKSGLPSDRFFAERPEGSVSTLKIQRTQQEDSAVYLCASRGNRGVRNEQFFGPGTRLTVL.

The chain carries TRBV6-5 and TRBJ2-6, with D perhaps TRBD2 (5 bases). V was pared by 0 bases and J by 2 bases, with 8 bases between. The germline V gene encodes CDR1 MNHEY and CDR2 SVGAGI. The CDR3 runs 16 residues. Here the CDR3 DNA reads TGTGCCAGCAGTTACTCTGGGAGTACTGGGGCCAACGTCCTGACTTTC. This gives the protein CASSYSGSTGANVLTF.

Details on this clone: At the DNA level, this CDR3 is encoded by other sequences in the same sample as well. V gene TRBV2 combines with J gene TRBJ1-1; D gene unclear. Trimming removed 6 bases from V and 1 base from J, with 6 bases in between. Per the germline V gene, CDR1 is SNHLY and CDR2 is FYNNEI. The CDR3 spans 12 residues. CDR3 DNA: TGTGCCAGCAGCGCGGGGAACACTGAAGCTTTCTTT. Its translation: CASSAGNTEAFF.

This clone was observed once. V usage is TRBV9 and J usage is TRBJ2-5; D ambiguous. V was trimmed by 0 bases and J by 5 bases, leaving 14 bases between them. The CDR3 runs 15 residues. CDR1 is SGDLS, CDR2 YYNGEE, per germline. The CDR3 bases are TGTGCCAGCAGCGTAGGGGTCGCTGGTGTCGAGACCCAGTACTTC. The encoded protein is CASSVGVAGVETQYF.

This clone was seen once. The V gene is TRBV6-1, the J gene TRBJ2-5, with 10 bases identical to TRBD2. Germline CDR1 reads MNHNS; CDR2 reads SASEGT. The CDR3 runs 12 residues. V gave up 11 bases and J gave up 4 bases; unmatched junction bases: 4. The CDR3 region is CALRTSGETQYF. The DNA for the CDR3 is TGTGCCTTGAGGACTAGCGGAGAGACCCAGTACTTC.

This rearrangement joins TRBV7-9 to TRBJ1-3; no clear D. Between the trimmed V and J ends, which lost 3 bases and 0 bases, there was a span of 6 bases. The germline CDR1 and CDR2 sequences are SEHNR and FQNEAQ (reference sequence). This CDR3 region has 14 residues. CDR3 in DNA: TGTGCCAGCAGCTTTCCTCCCTCTGGAAACACCATATATTTT. Its translation: CASSFPPSGNTIYF.

The J gene is TRBJ1-4, the V gene TRBV5-4; tentative D call: TRBD1 (6 bases). Germline values: CDR1 SGHNT, CDR2 YYREEE (reference sequence). V was clipped by 4 bases and J by 5 bases, with 15 bases between them. The length of the CDR3 is 15 residues. The CDR3 protein is CASSPSGGQNEKLFF. DNA for the CDR3: TGTGCCAGCAGCCCCAGTGGAGGACAGAATGAAAAACTGTTTTTT. Variable domain in full (rest from reference TRBV5-4 and TRBJ1-4): ETGVTQSPTHLIKTRGQQVTLRCSSQSGHNTVSWYQQALGQGPQFIFQYYREEENGRGNFPPRFSGLQFPNYSSELNVNALELDDSALYLCASSPSGGQNEKLFFGSGTQLSVL.

DNA for the CDR3: TGTGCCAGCAGACACCGGGATACTCCTTTCTACGAGCAGTACTTC. Translated, it gives CASRHRDTPFYEQYF. The genes are TRBV6-1 and TRBJ2-7, with TRBD2 as a possible D gene (5 bases). CDR3 size: 15 residues. Trimming removed 6 bases at V and 3 bases at J, with 18 bases between. CDR1 and CDR2 from the germline V gene are MNHNS and SASEGT.

This chain connects TRBV7-2 to TRBJ2-7; 8 nucleotides agree with TRBD2. Germline V gene lookup returns CDR1 SGHTA and CDR2 FQGNSA. The trim removed 5 bases at V and 4 bases at J, leaving 10 bases unmatched. The CDR3 extends over 15 amino acids. The CDR3 nucleotides are TGTGCCAGCAGCCACTCAGCGGGAGTCGGTTACGAGCAGTACTTC. Protein: CASSHSAGVGYEQYF.

The genes are TRBV29-1 and TRBJ2-2, with no clear D. CDR1 and CDR2 from the germline V gene are SQVTM and ANQGSEA. Trimming shortened V by 4 bases and J by 1 base, and 7 bases separated the two germline ends. The CDR3 has 13 amino acids. The CDR3 DNA follows: TGCAGCGTTGTAGGGCAGAACACCGGGGAGCTGTTTTTT. Its protein is CSVVGQNTGELFF.

The chain is built from TRBV9 and TRBJ2-1, with D hard to call. The germline gives CDR1 SGDLS, CDR2 YYNGEE. Trimming pared 0 bases from V and 9 bases from J, leaving 10 bases between. The CDR3 is made up of 13 amino acids. The CDR3 bases are TGTGCCAGCAGCGTAGTCTCCGGAGTTGAGCAGTTCTTC. Translated, it gives CASSVVSGVEQFF.

This chain links TRBV4-2 with TRBJ2-3; 9 nucleotides align to TRBD1. CDR1 is LGHNA and CDR2 is YNFKEQ in the germline V gene. Trimming took 0 bases from V and 2 from J; bases not matched to a gene: 3. The CDR3 is made up of 16 amino acids. The CDR3 nucleotides are TGTGCCAGCAGCCAAGACGGGACAGGGAACACAGATACGCAGTATTTT. Translating it yields CASSQDGTGNTDTQYF.

The V call is TRBV6-6, the J call TRBJ1-1, with 7 bases aligning to TRBD1. Germline V lookup: CDR1 MNHNY, CDR2 SVGAGI (reference sequence). Germline trimming cut 6 bases from V and 2 bases from J; bases unmatched to any gene: 12. This CDR3 is built from 16 residues. The DNA of the CDR3 is TGTGCCAGCAGACGGGGCACCGGGACAGCAAACACTGAAGCTTTCTTT. This sequence encodes CASRRGTGTANTEAFF.

The V call is TRBV11-3, the J call TRBJ2-7; maybe TRBD2 (6 bases). Germline lookup yields CDR1 SGHNT and CDR2 YENEEA. The CDR3 is made up of 14 amino acids. Trimming shortened V by 3 bases and J by 2 bases, and 11 bases separated the two germline ends. CDR3 region: CASSLGGAPYEQYF. CDR3 nucleotide sequence: TGTGCCAGCAGCTTGGGCGGGGCTCCCTACGAGCAGTACTTC.

This chain joins TRBV5-6 and TRBJ1-1, with 9 nucleotides matching TRBD1. Germline loops: CDR1 SGHDT, CDR2 YYEEEE. The CDR3 loop spans 17 amino acids. J was trimmed by 10 bases and V by 0 bases; bases with no gene match: 16. CDR3 sequence (DNA): TGTGCCAGCAGCTTGGTTGGGACAGGGTCCTCCGTGGCGGGAGCTTTCTTT. Amino acids: CASSLVGTGSSVAGAFF.

This sequence joins TRBV7-8 and TRBJ1-1; D not certain. Germline CDR1 and CDR2: SGHVS and FQNEAQ. The CDR3 loop spans 16 amino acids. V lost 1 base to trimming and J lost 1 base, with 13 bases between them. CDR3 sequence: CASSLVPFLENTEAFF. Written as DNA, the CDR3 is TGTGCCAGCAGCTTAGTACCTTTCCTCGAGAACACTGAAGCTTTCTTT.

V gene TRBV7-2 combines with J gene TRBJ1-5; 10 bases map to TRBD1. Germline CDR1 SGHTA, CDR2 FQGNSA. Trimming at V came to 5 bases and at J to 6 bases, leaving 7 bases not matched to a gene. The CDR3 is 15 amino acids. The CDR3 DNA is TGTGCCAGCAGCCGACAGGGGGCTGCGGGTCAGCCCCAGCATTTT. Amino acid sequence: CASSRQGAAGQPQHF.

This sequence joins TRBV6-1 and TRBJ2-7; D remains unclear. Germline CDR1 and CDR2: MNHNS and SASEGT. The CDR3 totals 12 residues. Trimming took 2 bases from V and 5 from J, leaving 7 bases between them. This chain's CDR3 is CASSESMDEQYF. The CDR3 coding sequence is TGTGCCAGCAGTGAAAGTATGGACGAGCAGTACTTC.

The J gene is TRBJ2-7, the V gene TRBV28, with D perhaps matching TRBD2 (5 bases). This CDR3 has 15 amino acids. Per germline, CDR1 MDHEN and CDR2 SYDVKM. Trimming took 3 bases from V and 4 from J, leaving 16 bases between them. The DNA of the CDR3 is TGTGCCAGCAGTTTGGCCAAAGCTGGGAGATACGAGCAGTACTTC. It is translated as CASSLAKAGRYEQYF.

The V and J genes are TRBV4-3 and TRBJ1-1; D is ambiguous. Germline V gene sequence: CDR1 LGHNA, CDR2 YSLEER. Trimming pared 8 bases from V and 7 bases from J, leaving 17 bases between. This CDR3 is 13 amino acids long. The CDR3 loop is CASADSLNYEAFF. The CDR3 bases are TGCGCCAGCGCGGACTCATTGAACTATGAAGCTTTCTTT.

This sequence joins TRBV5-1 and TRBJ2-5; D is undetermined. There are 14 residues in the CDR3. Germline V gives CDR1 SGHRS, CDR2 YFSETQ. The germline V and J ends were trimmed by 4 bases and 5 bases, with 15 bases remaining between them. The CDR3 nucleotides read TGCGCCAGCAGCCTGGGCCTCTTCCAGGAGACCCAGTACTTC. This codes for CASSLGLFQETQYF.

The chain links TRBV11-2 to TRBJ2-7; either TRBD1 or TRBD2 may supply D (7 bases each). The germline CDR1 and CDR2 sequences are SGHAT and FQNNGV. The CDR3 loop spans 14 amino acids. Trimming removed 2 bases at V and 6 bases at J, with 14 bases between. The CDR3: CASSLIGGGSEQYF. The CDR3 nucleotides read TGTGCCAGCAGCTTAATAGGGGGCGGGAGCGAGCAGTACTTC.